A single sample gave rise to the 8 T cell receptor beta chains below, sequenced in a study of HIV-infected patients and healthy controls. No cell fractionation was done, so the repertoire covers all unsorted peripheral blood T cells. Reverse transcription used approximately 500 ng RNA and constant-region primers for alpha and beta. Separate chain-specific third strand synthesis with multiplexing indices produced the alpha and beta libraries. TCRdb analysed the 5' RACE reads with MiXCR anew, one entry per CDR3 protein. The sample yields some 20,000 distinct CDR3 sequences, 12% seen once. Sequenced material: blood. These receptors all come from an adult in good health.

This clonotype appeared many times. The rearrangement joins TRBV7-2 to TRBJ2-7; a possible D gene is TRBD1 (5 bases). Looked up from germline, CDR1 is SGHTA and CDR2 is FQGNSA. CDR3 length: 13 amino acids. Trimming removed 1 base from V and 6 bases from J, with 10 bases in between. CDR3 residues: CASSLGQGLEQYF. DNA for the CDR3: TGTGCCAGCAGCTTAGGGCAGGGTCTCGAGCAGTACTTC.

This clonotype was picked up many times. The J gene is TRBJ1-1, the V gene TRBV7-9; D not resolved. Per the germline V gene, CDR1 is SEHNR and CDR2 is FQNEAQ (reference sequence). V shed 5 bases and J shed 4 bases, with 20 bases lying between them. The CDR3 is 16 amino acids. The CDR3 protein is CASSLAHLVMSTEAFF. The CDR3 coding sequence is TGTGCCAGCAGCCTCGCCCACCTGGTGATGAGCACTGAAGCTTTCTTT. Drawing the rest from reference TRBV7-9 and TRBJ1-1, the complete variable domain is DTGVSQNPRHKITKRGQNVTFRCDPISEHNRLYWYRQTLGQGPEFLTYFQNEAQLEKSRLLSDRFSAERPKGSFSTLEIQRTEQGDSAMYLCASSLAHLVMSTEAFFGQGTRLTVV.

This clonotype was recorded at least ten times. The V call is TRBV7-9, the J call TRBJ2-3, with TRBD2 identical over 8 bases. The CDR3 loop spans 17 amino acids. The junction had 13 bases not matched to a gene; V was cut back by 7 bases and J by 1 base. Germline assignment: CDR1 SEHNR and CDR2 FQNEAQ (reference sequence). CDR3 in DNA: TGTGCCAGCACGCCGAGGGGCGGGGGGCGTGGCACAGATACGCAGTATTTT. It translates to CASTPRGGGRGTDTQYF.

By share, this clonotype ranks as medium-sized. The CDR3 nucleotides read TGTGCCAGCAGAAGACAGGGGTACACTAGCGATGAGCAGTTCTTC. Translation: CASRRQGYTSDEQFF. This chain joins TRBV9 and TRBJ2-1; the D gene is possibly TRBD1 (8 bases). The CDR3 runs 15 residues. V lost 5 bases, J lost 8 bases, and 20 bases lay in between. Germline V CDR1 and CDR2: SGDLS, YYNGEE.

This clonotype has ten or more counts. This chain joins TRBV7-2 and TRBJ2-1, with TRBD2 matching 7 bases. This CDR3 spans 12 amino acids. The V gene's germline CDR1 is SGHTA and CDR2 FQGNSA. With V trimmed by 5 bases and J by 6 bases, 1 base remained unmatched. The DNA for the CDR3 is TGTGCCAGCAGCCGACTAGCCAATGAGCAGTTCTTC. Translating it yields CASSRLANEQFF.

Many counts were recorded for this clonotype. This chain connects TRBV19 to TRBJ1-1; D is ambiguous. V dropped 7 bases and J dropped 0 bases, with 12 bases sitting between them. Germline assignment: CDR1 LNHDA and CDR2 SQIVND (reference sequence). The CDR3 spans 14 residues. The DNA for the CDR3 is TGTGCCAGTAACGAGGGTAGCATGAACACTGAAGCTTTCTTT. This gives the protein CASNEGSMNTEAFF.

In its sample, this clonotype is medium-sized. The chain uses TRBV18 and TRBJ2-7; 8 positions match TRBD1. Looked up from germline, CDR1 is KGHSH and CDR2 is LQKENI. Losses at the gene ends were 5 bases for V and 5 bases for J; bases not matched to a gene: 8. The CDR3 has 14 residues. The CDR3 DNA reads as TGTGCCAGCTCATATGCGACAGGGGTAAACGAGCAGTACTTC. Protein sequence: CASSYATGVNEQYF.

Within the sample, this clonotype is medium-sized. The rearrangement joins TRBV4-3 to TRBJ2-3, with unresolved D. CDR1 and CDR2 (germline): LGHNA, YSLEER. Trimming pared 1 base from V and 1 base from J, leaving 15 bases between. The CDR3 spans 17 residues. In DNA, the CDR3 is TGCGCCAGCAGCCAAGTTCTTTCGAGGTTGGGCACAGATACGCAGTATTTT. Residues: CASSQVLSRLGTDTQYF.